The TCR beta chain described here comes from a study of cytomegalovirus exposure and HLA in healthy donors. Findings and limits, study-wide: A previous analysis found most TCR beta V segments productive roughly 87% or roughly 30% of the time.

Concerning this clone itself: What it binds is not known.

CDR1 is MDHEN and CDR2 is SYDVKM in the germline V gene. Trimming removed 6 bases from V and 1 base from J, with 15 bases in between. There are 15 residues in the CDR3. With 60 Vbeta and 13 Jbeta primers, the PCR was carried out. Produced via immunoSEQ multiplex PCR; TCRdb's table is partial and in-frame only. The sample shows about 200,000 clones, 80% to 90% of them seen only once. The source material was PBMCs. V and J are TRBV28 and TRBJ2-5; possible D gene TRBD1, 6 bases. The sequence derives from a man aged 25-40 years in good health and CMV-seronegative. Here the CDR3 DNA reads TGTGCCAGCAGCCCCCGACAGGACACCCAAGAGACCCAGTACTTC. It specifies CASSPRQDTQETQYF.